This T cell receptor (beta chain) was profiled in a study of graft-versus-host responses after intestinal transplantation. Study in general: Grafts that recipients had were multivisceral, liver-intestinal, or isolated intestinal transplants. Every transplant recipient was induced with anti-thymocyte globulin, then maintained on tacrolimus and steroids for two to four years. Study findings and constraints: The highest levels of circulating GvH clones went along with early declines in HvG clones after transplant.

With respect to this clone: The target antigen is unknown.

This table comes from immunoSEQ multiplex PCR, and its TCRdb copy is limited to in-frame clones, with some not included. The sample has roughly 100,000 clones, roughly 87% seen once. The sequencing used unstimulated CD4+ T cells sorted from spleen or lymph node cells, collected before intestinal transplant. This receptor was identified in a human donor who received an intestinal transplant.

CDR3 region: CASRMWVTSTDTQYF. The CDR3 DNA sequence: TGTGCCAGTAGGATGTGGGTTACCTCCACAGATACGCAGTATTTT. The chain carries TRBV19 and TRBJ2-3; D unclear. The CDR3 runs 15 residues. Germline CDR1 is LNHDA and CDR2 is SQIVND (reference sequence). Trimming stripped 6 bases from V and 2 bases from J, with 15 bases between.